These T cell receptor beta chains were read from a single sample in a study of immune cell composition in non-small cell lung cancer. The data were produced by immunoSEQ multiplex PCR, yet TCRdb's version contains in-frame clones alone and is incomplete. Here the sample spans about 3,400 clones, 84% being singletons. The material sequenced was non-adjacent lung tissue. The receptors here all came from a human donor with non-small cell lung cancer. The CDR3 runs from the conserved cysteine through the conserved F or W. The D gene is left open where the match is weak. Size values are once, few and many counts, or a class for expanded clones, and some rows have none.

j_call	clone_size	v_call	d_call	cdr3_aa	cdr3_nt
TRBJ2-1	NA	TRBV7-2	NA	CASSSYLGFTANEQFF	TGTGCCAGCAGTTCGTATTTGGGCTTTACGGCCAATGAGCAGTTCTTC
TRBJ1-5	NA	TRBV7-9	NA	CASSPEEAQPQHF	TGTGCCAGCAGCCCGGAGGAGGCTCAGCCCCAGCATTTT
TRBJ2-5	NA	TRBV9	TRBD2	CASSVGLAAQETQYF	TGTGCCAGCAGCGTTGGTCTAGCGGCCCAAGAGACCCAGTACTTC
TRBJ2-2	NA	TRBV7-6	TRBD2	CASSLVAAGLNTGELFF	TGTGCCAGCAGCTTAGTGGCAGCGGGACTCAACACCGGGGAGCTGTTTTTT
TRBJ1-1	NA	TRBV6-5	TRBD1	CASSSTGGHTEAFF	TGTGCCAGCAGTTCGACAGGGGGTCACACTGAAGCTTTCTTT
TRBJ1-1	NA	TRBV7-2	NA	CASSFFGRGEAFF	TGTGCCAGCAGCTTCTTTGGGAGAGGGGAAGCTTTCTTT
TRBJ2-2	NA	TRBV19	NA	CASTPDKNTGELFF	TGTGCCAGTACCCCGGACAAGAACACCGGGGAGCTGTTTTTT
TRBJ1-1	NA	TRBV28	TRBD1	CASSFPRQGVTEAFF	TGTGCCAGCAGTTTTCCCCGACAGGGGGTAACTGAAGCTTTCTTT
TRBJ2-3	NA	TRBV18	TRBD2	CASSPPGLAKDTQYF	TGTGCCAGCTCACCTCCGGGACTAGCGAAAGATACGCAGTATTTT
TRBJ2-7	NA	TRBV15	NA	CATSRDRGPGEQYF	TGTGCCACCAGCAGAGATCGAGGGCCAGGCGAGCAGTACTTC
TRBJ2-1	large	TRBV5-1	NA	CASSLIFPGGHQEDEQFF	TGCGCCAGCAGCTTGATATTCCCAGGAGGCCACCAAGAGGATGAGCAGTTCTTC
TRBJ2-1	once	TRBV9	TRBD2	CASSPGGGPEQFF	TGTGCCAGCAGCCCCGGGGGGGGGCCTGAGCAGTTCTTC
TRBJ1-2	NA	TRBV28	NA	CASSSLNYGYTF	TGTGCCAGCAGCTCCCTTAACTATGGCTACACCTTC
TRBJ2-4	NA	TRBV11-2	NA	CASSSPPGNIQYF	TGTGCCAGCAGCTCCCCTCCAGGAAACATTCAGTACTTC
TRBJ2-7	NA	TRBV11-2	TRBD1	CASSLDRDREYEQYF	TGTGCCAGCAGCTTAGATAGGGACAGGGAATACGAGCAGTACTTC
TRBJ2-1	NA	TRBV7-2	TRBD1	CASSSPGQTYNEQFF	TGTGCCAGCAGCTCTCCGGGACAGACCTACAATGAGCAGTTCTTC
TRBJ1-2	NA	TRBV10-3	NA	CAISEGGALYGYTF	TGTGCCATCAGTGAGGGAGGGGCCCTCTATGGCTACACCTTC
TRBJ1-1	NA	TRBV7-8	NA	CASSLSGGSAPNTEAFF	TGTGCCAGCAGCTTATCCGGGGGGTCCGCACCCAACACTGAAGCTTTCTTT
TRBJ2-4	NA	TRBV28	TRBD2	CASTTSEDKNIQYF	TGTGCCAGCACTACTAGCGAGGACAAAAACATTCAGTACTTC
TRBJ2-1	NA	TRBV12-5	TRBD2	CASGLTTGTSGGGEQFF	TGTGCTAGTGGTTTGACGACCGGGACTAGCGGGGGGGGTGAGCAGTTCTTC
TRBJ1-5	NA	TRBV7-2	NA	CASSLDPAGALGQPQHF	TGTGCCAGCAGCTTAGATCCCGCAGGGGCCTTGGGGCAGCCCCAGCATTTT
TRBJ2-7	NA	TRBV28	NA	CASSPLAAGALF	TGTGCCAGCAGCCCCCTTGCGGCGGGGGCCCTATTC
TRBJ1-1	few	TRBV19	NA	CASSIVEGTEAFF	TGTGCCAGTAGTATAGTAGAGGGCACTGAAGCTTTCTTT
TRBJ1-1	NA	TRBV5-1	NA	CASSLNKGDTEAFF	TGCGCCAGCAGCTTGAATAAAGGGGACACTGAAGCTTTCTTT
TRBJ2-5	NA	TRBV28	NA	CASSLFGEQETQYF	TGTGCCAGCAGTTTATTCGGGGAGCAAGAGACCCAGTACTTC